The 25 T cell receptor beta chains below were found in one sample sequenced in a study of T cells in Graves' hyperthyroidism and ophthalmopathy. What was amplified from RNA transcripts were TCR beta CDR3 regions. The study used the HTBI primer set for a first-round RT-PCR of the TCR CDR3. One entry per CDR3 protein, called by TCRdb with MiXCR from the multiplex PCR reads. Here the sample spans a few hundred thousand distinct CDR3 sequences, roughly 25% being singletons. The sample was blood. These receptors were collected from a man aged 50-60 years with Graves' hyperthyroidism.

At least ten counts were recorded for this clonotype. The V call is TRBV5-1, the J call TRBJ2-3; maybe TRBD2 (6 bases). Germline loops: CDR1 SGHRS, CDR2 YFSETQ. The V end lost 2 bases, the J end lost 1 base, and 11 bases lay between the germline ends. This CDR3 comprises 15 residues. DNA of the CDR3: TGCGCCAGCAGCTTCTCGGCGGGACGCACAGATACGCAGTATTTT. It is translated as CASSFSAGRTDTQYF.

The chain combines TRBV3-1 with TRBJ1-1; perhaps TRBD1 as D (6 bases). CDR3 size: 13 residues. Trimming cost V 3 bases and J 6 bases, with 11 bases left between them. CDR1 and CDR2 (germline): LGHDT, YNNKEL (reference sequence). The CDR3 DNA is TGTGCCAGCAGCCACCCCCCAGGGGCTGAAGCTTTCTTT. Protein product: CASSHPPGAEAFF.

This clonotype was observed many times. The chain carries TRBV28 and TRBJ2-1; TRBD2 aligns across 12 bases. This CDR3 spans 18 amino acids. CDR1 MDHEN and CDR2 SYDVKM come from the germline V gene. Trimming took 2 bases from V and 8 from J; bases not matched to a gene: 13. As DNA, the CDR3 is TGTGCCAGCAGTTTACCATCGACTAGCGGGAGTAGAGGCGATGAGCAGTTCTTC. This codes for CASSLPSTSGSRGDEQFF. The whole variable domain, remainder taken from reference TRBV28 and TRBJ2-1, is DVKVTQSSRYLVKRTGEKVFLECVQDMDHENMFWYRQDPGLGLRLIYFSYDVKMKEKGDIPEGYSVSREKKERFSLILESASTNQTSMYLCASSLPSTSGSRGDEQFFGPGTRLTVL.

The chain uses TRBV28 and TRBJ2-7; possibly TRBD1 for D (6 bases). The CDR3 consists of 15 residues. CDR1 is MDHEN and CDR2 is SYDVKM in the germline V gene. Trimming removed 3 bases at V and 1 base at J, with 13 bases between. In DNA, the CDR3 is TGTGCCAGCAGTTTTTCACAGGGTATTTCCTACGAGCAGTACTTC. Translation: CASSFSQGISYEQYF.

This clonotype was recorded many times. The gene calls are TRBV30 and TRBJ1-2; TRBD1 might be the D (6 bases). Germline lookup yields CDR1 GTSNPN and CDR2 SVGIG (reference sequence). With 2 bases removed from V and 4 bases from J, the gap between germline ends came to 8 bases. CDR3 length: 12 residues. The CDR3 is CAWSQGSYGYTF. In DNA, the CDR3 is TGTGCCTGGAGTCAGGGGTCCTATGGCTACACCTTC. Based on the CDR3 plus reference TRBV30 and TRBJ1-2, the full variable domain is SQTIHQWPATLVQPVGSPLSLECTVEGTSNPNLYWYRQAAGRGLQLLFYSVGIGQISSEVPQNLSASRPQDRQFILSSKKLLLSDSGFYLCAWSQGSYGYTFGSGTRLTVV.

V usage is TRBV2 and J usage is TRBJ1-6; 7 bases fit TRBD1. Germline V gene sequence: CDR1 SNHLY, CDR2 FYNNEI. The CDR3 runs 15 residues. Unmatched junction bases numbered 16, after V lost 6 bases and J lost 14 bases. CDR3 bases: TGTGCCAGCAGAGGAAGGAAAATAGGGGGCCGCACCCTCCACTTT. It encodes CASRGRKIGGRTLHF. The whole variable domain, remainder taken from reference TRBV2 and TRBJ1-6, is EPEVTQTPSHQVTQMGQEVILRCVPISNHLYFYWYRQILGQKVEFLVSFYNNEISEKSEIFDDQFSVERPDGSNFTLKIRSTKLEDSAMYFCASRGRKIGGRTLHFGNGTRLTVT.

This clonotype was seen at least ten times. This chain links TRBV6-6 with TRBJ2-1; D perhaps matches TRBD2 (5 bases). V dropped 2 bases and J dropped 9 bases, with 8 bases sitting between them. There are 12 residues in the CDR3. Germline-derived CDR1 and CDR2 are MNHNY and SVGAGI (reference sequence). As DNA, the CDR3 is TGTGCCAGCAGTTACGAGGGCGGTGAGCAGTTCTTC. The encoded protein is CASSYEGGEQFF.

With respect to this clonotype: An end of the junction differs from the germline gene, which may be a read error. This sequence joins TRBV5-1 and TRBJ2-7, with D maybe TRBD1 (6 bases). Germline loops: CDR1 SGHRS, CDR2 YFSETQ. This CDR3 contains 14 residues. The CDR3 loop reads CASSSGQIDYGQYF. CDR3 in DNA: TGCGCCAGCAGCTCCGGACAGATAGACTACGGGCAGTACTTC.

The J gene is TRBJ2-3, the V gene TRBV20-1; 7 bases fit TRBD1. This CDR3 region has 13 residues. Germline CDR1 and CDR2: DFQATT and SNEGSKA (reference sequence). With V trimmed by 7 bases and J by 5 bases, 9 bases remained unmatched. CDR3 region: CSGNRGEGDTQYF. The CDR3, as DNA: TGCAGTGGCAACAGGGGTGAGGGAGATACGCAGTATTTT.

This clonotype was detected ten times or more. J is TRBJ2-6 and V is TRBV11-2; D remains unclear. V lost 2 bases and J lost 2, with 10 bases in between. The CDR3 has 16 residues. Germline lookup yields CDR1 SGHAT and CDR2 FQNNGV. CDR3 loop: CASSLSISPGANVLTF. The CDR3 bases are TGTGCCAGCAGCTTATCCATCTCCCCTGGGGCCAACGTCCTGACTTTC.

This chain's CDR3 is CASSLLGYSNQPQHF. Written as DNA, the CDR3 is TGTGCCAGCAGTTTATTGGGGTATAGCAATCAGCCCCAGCATTTT. J is TRBJ1-5 and V is TRBV27, with D hard to call. The CDR3 covers 15 residues. V gave up 1 base and J gave up 0 bases, with 7 bases separating them. Germline V gene sequence: CDR1 MNHEY, CDR2 SMNVEV (reference sequence).

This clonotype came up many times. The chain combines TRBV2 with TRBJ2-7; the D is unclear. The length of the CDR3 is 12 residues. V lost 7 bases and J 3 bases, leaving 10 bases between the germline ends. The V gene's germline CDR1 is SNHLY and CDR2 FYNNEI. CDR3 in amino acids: CASTKAGYEQYF. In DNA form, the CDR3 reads TGTGCCAGCACTAAGGCCGGCTACGAGCAGTACTTC.

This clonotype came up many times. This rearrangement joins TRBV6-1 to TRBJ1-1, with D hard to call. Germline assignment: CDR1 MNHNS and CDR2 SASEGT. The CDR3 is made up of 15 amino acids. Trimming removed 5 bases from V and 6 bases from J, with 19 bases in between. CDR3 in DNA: TGTGCCAGCAGTTATAATTCAGGAGGGCGGCCTGAAGCTTTCTTT. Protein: CASSYNSGGRPEAFF.

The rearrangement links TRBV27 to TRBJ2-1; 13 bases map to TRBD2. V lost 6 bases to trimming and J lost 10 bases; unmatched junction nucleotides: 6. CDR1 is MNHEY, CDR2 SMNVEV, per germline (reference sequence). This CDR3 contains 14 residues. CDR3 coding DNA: TGTGCCAGCAGCGAGGGGACTAGCGGGACCGAGCAGTTCTTC. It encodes CASSEGTSGTEQFF.

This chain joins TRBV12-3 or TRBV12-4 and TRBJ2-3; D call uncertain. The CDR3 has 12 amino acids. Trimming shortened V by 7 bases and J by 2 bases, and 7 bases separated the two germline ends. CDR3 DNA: TGTGCCAGCAAATCCACCACAGATACGCAGTATTTT. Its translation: CASKSTTDTQYF.

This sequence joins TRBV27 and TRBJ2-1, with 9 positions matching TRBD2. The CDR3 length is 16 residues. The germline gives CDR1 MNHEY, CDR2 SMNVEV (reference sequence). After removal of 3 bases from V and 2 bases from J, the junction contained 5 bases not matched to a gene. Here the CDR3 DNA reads TGTGCCAGCAGTTTGGAGACTAGCGGAACCTACAATGAGCAGTTCTTC. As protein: CASSLETSGTYNEQFF.

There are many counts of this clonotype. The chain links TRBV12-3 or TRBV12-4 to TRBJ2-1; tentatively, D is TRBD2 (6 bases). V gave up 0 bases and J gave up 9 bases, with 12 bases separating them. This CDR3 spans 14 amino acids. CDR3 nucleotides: TGTGCCAGCAGTTTAGCCGGGACTCCCGGTGAGCAGTTCTTC. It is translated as CASSLAGTPGEQFF.

The CDR3 is CASRPTGVEQDTQYF. CDR3 DNA: TGTGCCAGTAGACCCACCGGTGTCGAGCAAGATACGCAGTATTTT. This sequence joins TRBV19 and TRBJ2-3; D gene uncertain. The germline V and J ends were trimmed by 6 bases and 5 bases, with 18 bases remaining between them. CDR1 is LNHDA, CDR2 SQIVND, per germline (reference sequence). The CDR3 has 15 amino acids.

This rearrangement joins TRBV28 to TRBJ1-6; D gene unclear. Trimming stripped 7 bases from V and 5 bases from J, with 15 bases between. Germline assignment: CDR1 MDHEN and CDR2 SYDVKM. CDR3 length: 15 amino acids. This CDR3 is CASTTPDGDNSPLHF. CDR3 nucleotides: TGTGCCAGCACTACGCCCGACGGCGATAATTCACCCCTCCACTTT.

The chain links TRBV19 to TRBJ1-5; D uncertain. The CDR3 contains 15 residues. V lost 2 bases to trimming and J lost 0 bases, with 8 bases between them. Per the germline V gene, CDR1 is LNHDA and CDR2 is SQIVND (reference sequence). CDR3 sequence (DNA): TGTGCCAGTAGTATAATCAGAAATAGCAATCAGCCCCAGCATTTT. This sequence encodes CASSIIRNSNQPQHF.

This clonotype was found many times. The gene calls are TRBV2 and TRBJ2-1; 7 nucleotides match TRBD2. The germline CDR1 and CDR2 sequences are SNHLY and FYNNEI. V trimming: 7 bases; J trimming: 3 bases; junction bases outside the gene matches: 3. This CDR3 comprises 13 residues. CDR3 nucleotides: TGTGCCAGCAAAGGCGGGAGCTACAATGAGCAGTTCTTC. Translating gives CASKGGSYNEQFF.

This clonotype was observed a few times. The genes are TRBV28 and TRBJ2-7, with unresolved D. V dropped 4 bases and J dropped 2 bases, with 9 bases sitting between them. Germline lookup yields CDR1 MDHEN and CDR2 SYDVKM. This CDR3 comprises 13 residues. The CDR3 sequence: CASSSAQPYEQYF. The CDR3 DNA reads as TGTGCCAGCAGTTCGGCACAGCCCTACGAGCAGTACTTC.

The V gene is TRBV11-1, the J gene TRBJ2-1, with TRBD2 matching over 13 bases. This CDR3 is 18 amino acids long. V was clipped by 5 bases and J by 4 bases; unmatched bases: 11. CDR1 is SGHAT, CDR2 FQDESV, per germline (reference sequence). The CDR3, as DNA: TGTGCCAGCAGCCCAGCATTTGGGACTAGCGGGAAATACAATGAGCAGTTCTTC. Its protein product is CASSPAFGTSGKYNEQFF. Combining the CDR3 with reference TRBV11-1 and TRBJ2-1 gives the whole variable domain EAEVAQSPRYKITEKSQAVAFWCDPISGHATLYWYRQILGQGPELLVQFQDESVVDDSQLPKDRFSAERLKGVDSTLKIQPAELGDSAMYLCASSPAFGTSGKYNEQFFGPGTRLTVL.

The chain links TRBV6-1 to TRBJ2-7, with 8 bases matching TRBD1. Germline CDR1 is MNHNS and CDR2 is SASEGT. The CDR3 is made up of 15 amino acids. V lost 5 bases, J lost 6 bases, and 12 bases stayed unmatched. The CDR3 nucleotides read TGTGCCAGCAGTTCCAGGACAGGGCGGGCGACCGAGCAGTACTTC. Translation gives CASSSRTGRATEQYF.

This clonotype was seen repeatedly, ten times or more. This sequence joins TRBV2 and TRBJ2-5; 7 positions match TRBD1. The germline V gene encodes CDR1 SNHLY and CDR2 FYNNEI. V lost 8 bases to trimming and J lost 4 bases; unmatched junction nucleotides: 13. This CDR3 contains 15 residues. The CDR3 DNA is TGTGCCAGCCGACTACAGGGGACGAGTGGAGAGACCCAGTACTTC. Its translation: CASRLQGTSGETQYF. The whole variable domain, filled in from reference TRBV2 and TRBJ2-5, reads EPEVTQTPSHQVTQMGQEVILRCVPISNHLYFYWYRQILGQKVEFLVSFYNNEISEKSEIFDDQFSVERPDGSNFTLKIRSTKLEDSAMYFCASRLQGTSGETQYFGPGTRLLVL.